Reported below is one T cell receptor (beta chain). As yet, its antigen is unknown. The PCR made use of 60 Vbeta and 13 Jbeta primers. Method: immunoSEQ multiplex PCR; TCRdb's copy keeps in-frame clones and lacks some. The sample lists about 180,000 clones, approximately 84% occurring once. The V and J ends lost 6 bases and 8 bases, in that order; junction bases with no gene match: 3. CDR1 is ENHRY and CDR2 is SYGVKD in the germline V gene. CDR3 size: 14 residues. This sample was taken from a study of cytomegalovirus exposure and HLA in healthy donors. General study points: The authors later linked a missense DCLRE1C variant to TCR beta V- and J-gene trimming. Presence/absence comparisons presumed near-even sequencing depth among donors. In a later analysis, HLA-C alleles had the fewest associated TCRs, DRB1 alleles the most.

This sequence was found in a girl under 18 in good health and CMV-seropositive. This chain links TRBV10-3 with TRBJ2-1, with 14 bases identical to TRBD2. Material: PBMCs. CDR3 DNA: TGTGCCATCAGGCCGGGACTAGCGGGAGATGAGCAGTTCTTC. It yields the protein CAIRPGLAGDEQFF.